The 32 T cell receptor beta chains below come from one sample, sequenced in a study of beta chain features in type 1 diabetes (dated by TCRdb to between 2017 and 2018). The method behind the library was the immunoSEQ multiplex PCR assay. All of the isolated RNA was reverse transcribed with the High Capacity cDNA Reverse Transcription Kit, so expressed TCRB transcripts were sequenced. The table comes from immuneACCESS by way of TCRdb, which keeps in-frame sequences with V and J called. Part of the clones is missing from these tables; in studies checked, under half for an unresolved V gene and the rest for unknown reasons. The sample includes more than 550,000 clones, with about an eighth observed a single time. 0.03% to 0.04% of the sample belongs to the ten largest clones. Study-level results and caveats: In all four CD4+ subsets, TCRB CDR3 length was moderately but significantly shorter in type 1 diabetes patients.

No antigens are known for them. Sample: naive CD4+ T cells from blood. In light of the paper, this sample's cell subset or site label describes: true naive CD4+ T cells. All receptors derive from a man between 18 and 35 years old with type 1 diabetes.

The genes are TRBV23-1 and TRBJ2-1; 8 bases agree with TRBD2. TRBV23-1 is identified as an open reading frame with a role that is uncertain. This CDR3 spans 13 amino acids. After removal of 8 bases from V and 6 bases from J, the junction contained 6 bases not matched to a gene. The CDR3 loop reads CASVPGGVNEQFF. DNA for the CDR3: TGCGCCAGCGTACCGGGAGGGGTCAATGAGCAGTTCTTC.

V and J are TRBV15 and TRBJ1-5, with D unclear. V was pared by 0 bases and J by 2 bases, with 8 bases between. The germline gives CDR1 LNHNV, CDR2 YYDKDF (reference sequence). This CDR3 region has 15 residues. The chain's CDR3 is CATSRDPAGNQPQHF. The CDR3 coding sequence is TGTGCCACCAGCAGAGATCCGGCGGGCAATCAGCCCCAGCATTTT.

This clone was observed a handful of times. This chain joins TRBV30 and TRBJ2-5; 10 bases agree with TRBD2. After removal of 4 bases from V and 3 bases from J, the junction contained 8 bases not matched to a gene. This CDR3 spans 15 amino acids. CDR1 and CDR2 from the germline V gene are GTSNPN and SVGIG (reference sequence). CDR3: CAWNLLAGTKETQYF. The CDR3 bases are TGTGCCTGGAATCTACTAGCGGGGACCAAAGAGACCCAGTACTTC.

This clone was seen a handful of times. Other nucleotide sequences in the sample specify the same CDR3. This chain connects TRBV6-6 to TRBJ2-7; 10 nucleotides line up with TRBD1. V was clipped by 6 bases and J by 1 base; unmatched bases: 3. The V gene's germline CDR1 is MNHNY and CDR2 SVGAGI (reference sequence). This CDR3 region has 14 residues. CDR3 residues: CASSRDRGSYEQYF. For the CDR3, the DNA is TGTGCCAGCAGCCGGGACAGGGGTTCCTACGAGCAGTACTTC.

The V and J genes are TRBV30 and TRBJ1-6; D not resolved. Germline loops: CDR1 GTSNPN, CDR2 SVGIG (reference sequence). Trimming took 0 bases from V and 7 from J, leaving 7 bases between them. This CDR3 is built from 13 residues. The CDR3 nucleotides are TGTGCCTGGAGTGTGGGGATGAATTCACCCCTCCACTTT. Protein sequence: CAWSVGMNSPLHF.

The V gene is TRBV25-1, the J gene TRBJ1-1, with a tentative D call TRBD1 (5 bases). The germline V gene has CDR1 MGHDK and CDR2 SYGVNS. Trimming stripped 4 bases from V and 8 bases from J, with 14 bases between. This CDR3 contains 13 residues. The chain's CDR3 is CASSGRGVPEAFF. DNA for the CDR3: TGTGCCAGCAGTGGTCGAGGGGTCCCCGAAGCTTTCTTT.

CDR3 nucleotide sequence: TGTGCCAGCAGTTTATTAAGGTTAGCAGATACGCAGTATTTT. This codes for CASSLLRLADTQYF. This rearrangement joins TRBV27 to TRBJ2-3; D unclear. The CDR3 totals 14 residues. Trimming removed 1 base at V and 4 bases at J, with 9 bases between. Germline values: CDR1 MNHEY, CDR2 SMNVEV (reference sequence).

The rearrangement joins TRBV19 to TRBJ2-3; maybe TRBD2 (5 bases). This CDR3 is built from 14 residues. CDR1 is LNHDA and CDR2 is SQIVND in the germline V gene (reference sequence). V was cut by 6 bases and J by 5 bases, with 15 bases left in between. In DNA form, the CDR3 reads TGTGCCAGTAGCCCAGATGGTCGGGGAGATACGCAGTATTTT. Protein: CASSPDGRGDTQYF.

V usage is TRBV25-1 and J usage is TRBJ2-1, with D unresolved. CDR1 and CDR2 from the germline V gene are MGHDK and SYGVNS. Between the trimmed V and J ends, which lost 3 bases and 8 bases, there was a span of 11 bases. The CDR3 has 13 residues. This CDR3 is CASSDPWGDEQFF. The CDR3 nucleotides are TGTGCCAGCAGTGATCCCTGGGGTGATGAGCAGTTCTTC.

This chain connects TRBV25-1 to TRBJ2-4; D gene uncertain. In germline, CDR1 is MGHDK, CDR2 SYGVNS. CDR3 length: 14 residues. V lost 3 bases and J 8 bases, leaving 14 bases between the germline ends. CDR3 nucleotides: TGTGCCAGCAGTGACCCCGCCAGTTTAGACATTCAGTACTTC. Translating it yields CASSDPASLDIQYF.

The chain has TRBV4-1 and TRBJ2-7; D might be TRBD1 (5 bases). V lost 2 bases to trimming and J lost 5 bases, with 19 bases between them. CDR3 length: 16 residues. The germline gives CDR1 MGHRA, CDR2 YSYEKL. The CDR3, as DNA: TGCGCCAGCAGCCAACCTACCCGAGGCAGGGTTGACGAGCAGTACTTC. Protein: CASSQPTRGRVDEQYF.

The V and J genes are TRBV4-1 and TRBJ2-7, with 10 nucleotides matching TRBD2. Germline assignment: CDR1 MGHRA and CDR2 YSYEKL. Trimming at V came to 0 bases and at J to 0 bases, leaving 8 bases not matched to a gene. This CDR3 region has 18 residues. The CDR3 nucleotides read TGCGCCAGCAGCCAAGAGGACGGCGGGACTAGCGTCTCCTACGAGCAGTACTTC. Translated: CASSQEDGGTSVSYEQYF.

This clone was counted only a few times. This chain links TRBV7-9 with TRBJ1-2; unclear D gene. Germline values: CDR1 SEHNR, CDR2 FQNEAQ (reference sequence). The CDR3 sequence is 14 residues long. V was trimmed by 3 bases and J by 1 base, leaving 9 bases between them. As DNA, the CDR3 is TGTGCCAGCAGCTTCAGTGGTGTTAACTATGGCTACACCTTC. It is translated as CASSFSGVNYGYTF.

This clone was detected a few times. CDR3 nucleotides: TGTGCCAGCAGCCGGCCCAAACAGATCACTGAAGCTTTCTTT. Its translation: CASSRPKQITEAFF. The rearrangement links TRBV5-4 to TRBJ1-1; the D is unclear. The length of the CDR3 is 14 residues. Trimming took off 4 bases at V and 4 bases at J, with 14 bases between the two ends. Germline CDR1 reads SGHNT; CDR2 reads YYREEE (reference sequence).

V is TRBV6-1 and J is TRBJ1-1; possible D gene TRBD1, 6 bases. Germline values: CDR1 MNHNS, CDR2 SASEGT. CDR3 length: 16 amino acids. Trimming removed 4 bases at V and 1 base at J, with 16 bases between. The CDR3 is CASSARRTGQNTEAFF. CDR3 coding DNA: TGTGCCAGCAGTGCGAGGCGAACAGGGCAGAACACTGAAGCTTTCTTT.

This clone was picked up a small number of times. The CDR3 nucleotides read TGCGCCAGCAGCTTGAGGCAGGGTCGGAACACCGGGGAGCTGTTTTTT. Protein sequence: CASSLRQGRNTGELFF. The V call is TRBV5-1, the J call TRBJ2-2; D perhaps matches TRBD1 (5 bases). The V gene's germline CDR1 is SGHRS and CDR2 YFSETQ. This CDR3 is 16 amino acids long. V was shortened by 1 base and J by 1 base, with 11 bases between the two germline ends.

This clone was seen a few times. This chain links TRBV6-5 with TRBJ2-7; perhaps TRBD1 as D (6 bases). The CDR3 length is 14 residues. In germline, CDR1 is MNHEY, CDR2 SVGAGI. V dropped 7 bases and J dropped 0 bases, with 13 bases sitting between them. Here the CDR3 DNA reads TGTGCCAGCACCCGAGGGGGAAGCTCCTACGAGCAGTACTTC. Translated, it gives CASTRGGSSYEQYF.

The chain links TRBV30 to TRBJ2-3; maybe TRBD2 (6 bases). Germline CDR1 is GTSNPN and CDR2 is SVGIG (reference sequence). The V end lost 0 bases, the J end lost 0 bases, and 10 bases lay between the germline ends. CDR3 size: 15 residues. CDR3 protein: CAWSVGGRSTDTQYF. The CDR3 nucleotides read TGTGCCTGGAGTGTCGGAGGGAGGAGCACAGATACGCAGTATTTT.

This clone came up a few times. The chain has TRBV9 and TRBJ1-2; no clear D gene. Germline CDR1 SGDLS, CDR2 YYNGEE. The CDR3 is 14 amino acids. Trimming cost V 0 bases and J 4 bases, with 10 bases left between them. The CDR3 protein is CASSVGYGSYGYTF. CDR3 bases: TGTGCCAGCAGCGTAGGGTATGGTAGCTATGGCTACACCTTC.

In this sample, this clone turned up a few times. The gene calls are TRBV28 and TRBJ1-2; possible D gene TRBD1, 6 bases. Trimming left V 8 bases short and J 3 bases short, with 10 bases between. Germline CDR1 and CDR2: MDHEN and SYDVKM. There are 12 residues in the CDR3. CDR3 coding DNA: TGTGCCAGCGGGGGGCTCCACTATGGCTACACCTTC. Its protein product is CASGGLHYGYTF.

A few counts support this clone. This chain links TRBV25-1 with TRBJ2-7; 12 bases are a match to TRBD1. Losses at the gene ends were 6 bases for V and 4 bases for J; bases not matched to a gene: 4. This CDR3 contains 14 residues. Germline-derived CDR1 and CDR2 are MGHDK and SYGVNS. The CDR3 DNA reads TGTGCCAGCAGGAGGGGACAGGGGGCTTACGAGCAGTACTTC. Protein sequence: CASRRGQGAYEQYF.

Points on this clone: Other nucleotide sequences in the sample specify the same CDR3. The chain carries TRBV28 and TRBJ1-2; D might be TRBD1 (5 bases). This CDR3 comprises 13 residues. V was cut by 3 bases and J by 5 bases, with 10 bases left in between. Germline CDR1 is MDHEN and CDR2 is SYDVKM. The CDR3 loop reads CASSFGRGYGYTF. The CDR3 DNA reads as TGTGCCAGCAGTTTCGGGAGGGGATATGGCTACACCTTC.

On this clone: Other nucleotide sequences in the sample specify the same CDR3. The chain has TRBV10-3 and TRBJ2-3, with no clear D. The CDR3 is made up of 12 amino acids. The germline V gene encodes CDR1 ENHRY and CDR2 SYGVKD. V was cut by 3 bases and J by 3 bases, with 4 bases left in between. CDR3 loop: CAISDRTDTQYF. The CDR3 DNA is TGTGCCATCAGTGATCGGACAGATACGCAGTATTTT.

The V call is TRBV9, the J call TRBJ2-1; perhaps TRBD2 as D (5 bases). The CDR3 length is 16 residues. Trimming removed 1 base from V and 1 base from J, with 12 bases in between. CDR1 and CDR2 (germline): SGDLS, YYNGEE. The CDR3 bases are TGTGCCAGCAGCGTATCTACTAGTAGGTCCTACAATGAGCAGTTCTTC. Its translation: CASSVSTSRSYNEQFF.

This clone was detected a few times. This chain links TRBV6-1 with TRBJ1-2, with a tentative D call TRBD1 (6 bases). V gave up 2 bases and J gave up 6 bases, with 13 bases separating them. The length of the CDR3 is 14 residues. Per germline, CDR1 MNHNS and CDR2 SASEGT. The chain's CDR3 is CASSESFAGDGYTF. The CDR3 DNA follows: TGTGCCAGCAGTGAAAGTTTTGCAGGGGATGGCTACACCTTC.

The J gene is TRBJ2-3, the V gene TRBV5-1; TRBD1 might be the D (7 bases). Germline V lookup: CDR1 SGHRS, CDR2 YFSETQ. Trimming removed 5 bases from V and 5 bases from J, with 9 bases in between. The CDR3 extends over 12 amino acids. CDR3 region: CASRQGGDTQYF. The CDR3 nucleotides read TGCGCCAGCAGGCAGGGGGGAGATACGCAGTATTTT.

V is TRBV5-1 and J is TRBJ1-2, with a possible D match to TRBD1 (5 bases). V was pared by 5 bases and J by 4 bases, with 18 bases between. Germline V gene sequence: CDR1 SGHRS, CDR2 YFSETQ. The CDR3 covers 15 residues. CDR3 sequence (DNA): TGCGCCAGCAGATCAGACAGCGGACCGCTCTATGGCTACACCTTC. Protein product: CASRSDSGPLYGYTF.

J is TRBJ2-5 and V is TRBV10-3, with D unresolved. Trimming took 4 bases from V and 3 from J, leaving 6 bases between them. There are 12 residues in the CDR3. Germline CDR1 is ENHRY and CDR2 is SYGVKD. This CDR3 is CAISAYKETQYF. The CDR3 DNA sequence: TGTGCCATCAGTGCCTATAAAGAGACCCAGTACTTC.

This clone was seen a handful of times. The chain combines TRBV21-1 with TRBJ1-2. TRBV21-1 is annotated as a pseudogene. The CDR3 totals 12 residues. The CDR3 loop reads CASRCRTYGYTF. The CDR3, as DNA: TGTGCCAGCAGGTGCCGGACCTATGGCTACACCTTC.

This rearrangement joins TRBV7-6 to TRBJ2-3; no clear D. The CDR3 spans 14 residues. The ends were cut back, 5 bases at V and 0 bases at J, with 9 bases in the middle. Germline values: CDR1 SGHVS, CDR2 FNYEAQ. CDR3 sequence (DNA): TGTGCCAGCAGCGCCTCTACTAGCACAGATACGCAGTATTTT. It is translated as CASSASTSTDTQYF.

This clone was seen more than once but under ten times. The gene calls are TRBV11-2 and TRBJ2-3, with D maybe TRBD2 (5 bases). V was pared by 8 bases and J by 1 base, with 13 bases between. The V gene's germline CDR1 is SGHAT and CDR2 FQNNGV. CDR3 length equals 14 residues. CDR3 loop: CASSVVSGTDTQYF. The CDR3 coding sequence is TGTGCCAGCTCCGTCGTTAGCGGCACAGATACGCAGTATTTT.

As concerns this clone: Additional DNA sequences in this sample encode the identical CDR3. The genes are TRBV5-1 and TRBJ1-1; D is unclear. The V gene's germline CDR1 is SGHRS and CDR2 YFSETQ. The CDR3 covers 13 residues. Trimming took 0 bases from V and 0 from J, leaving 3 bases between them. The CDR3 loop reads CASSLAVNTEAFF. CDR3 bases: TGCGCCAGCAGCTTGGCAGTGAACACTGAAGCTTTCTTT.